This TCR beta chain derives from a study of cytomegalovirus exposure and HLA in healthy donors (dated by TCRdb to the late 2010s). Describing the broader study: According to an earlier analysis of around 600 of the donors, about 180 million T cells yielded 117 million unique TCR beta sequences and more than 250 Gb of sequence data. About 300 gigabases of sequencing data and 70 million to 100 million unique TCR sequences made up an early release that covered over 550 HLA-typed donors. Of the approximately 400 genotyped donors, 65% to 90% were placed in the genetic ancestry cluster associated with self-reported Caucasian donors. The study was designed to test whether signatures of past pathogen exposure could be identified by cataloging public T cell receptors. The study profiled the T cell repertoires of 500 to 800 subjects by immunosequencing and related them to cytomegalovirus serostatus. Along with the approximately 670-subject first cohort, a separate validation cohort of roughly 110 different subjects was used. High-throughput TCR immunosequencing, statistical association of individual TCRs with disease status, and machine learning were combined to predict cytomegalovirus infection status. In a later analysis, previously published TCR beta repertoires from 670 or so donors were re-analyzed and high-resolution HLA genotyping was added so that TCR occurrence patterns could be studied. In the later analysis, no new phenotypic data were used to find candidate immune exposures; instead, reliance was placed on TCR beta sequences and their occurrence across donors. An earlier analysis of some 600 of the donors applied high-throughput TCR beta sequencing to assess whether each TCR beta V gene segment acted as functional or pseudogenic. Alongside the repertoire data, information on donor age, sex, ethnicity and CMV serostatus was compiled. A later genetic analysis used genome-wide SNP genotypes for about 60% of the roughly 700 donors, treating that subset as a discovery cohort. All discovery cohort repertoires had been generated on a single sequencing platform. HLA typing included class I and class II loci at four-digit resolution. Typing coverage differed by locus: A, B, C, DRB1 and DQB1 were typed in about 620-630 donors, DQA1 in about 550, DPA1 in some 610, and DPB1 in 450 to 480. Five DR-DQ haplotypes were treated as single units for association and clustering because of strong linkage in the cohort. Across some 400 genotyped donors of the cohort, an average of about 200,000 unique TCR beta nucleotide sequences per donor were sequenced, and roughly 17% of those sequences were non-productive.

As for this clone: The antigen this receptor binds is unknown.

In total, more than 500 healthy bone marrow donors made up the cohort. At the time of sampling, every cohort member was nominally healthy, though immune exposures that went unrecorded were likely present. The donor tested CMV seronegative and was one of the 352 seronegative cohort members. A peripheral blood sample was collected from each donor, and TCR beta sequencing was performed on peripheral blood mononuclear cells. The Qiagen DNeasy Blood Extraction Kit was used to extract genomic DNA from the blood cell samples. Study-wide findings and limitations: V-gene and J-gene trimming of TCR beta chains was associated with a missense DCLRE1C variant in a later genetic analysis, and the association was replicated in an independent cohort. The study gave a list of over 150 TCR beta chains associated with cytomegalovirus. In vitro tests confirmed that a few of the cytomegalovirus-associated TCR beta chains recognize cytomegalovirus antigens. An earlier analysis of around 600 of the donors showed that most TCR beta V segments appeared in productive rearrangements either about 87% or about 30% of the time, which broadly matched IMGT annotations. A further reported finding was that TCR beta sequences accurately predicted the HLA-A and HLA-B alleles for most subjects in the first cohort. Compared with equally common non-associated chains, HLA-associated TCR beta chains in a later analysis were more clonally expanded and had lower generation probabilities. Only TCR beta chains were sequenced in this cohort, and the absence of alpha or paired-chain data limited detectable features. According to a later analysis, TCR association rates differed among HLA loci, with DRB1 alleles showing the most associated TCRs and HLA-C alleles showing the fewest. At a false discovery rate of 0.05, a later analysis linked 16,951 TCR beta sequences to specific HLA alleles. While some public TCRs were present in many individuals, most TCR sequences turned up only very rarely across donors. Because counts were too low, around 17 rarely observed V segments, including chromosome 9 orphons, were left out of the earlier analysis of 587 of the donors. Several of the top co-occurrence clusters appeared to be linked to parvovirus B19, influenza, CMV and Epstein-Barr virus, according to a later analysis. The sequencing pipeline was judged likely to have produced a cluster of highly shared sequence variants as a technical artifact. The presence/absence analyses assumed that sequencing depth was roughly uniform across donors, and that assumption may not be true. Compared with the approximately 670-donor mean, donors in an Asian-associated ancestry cluster had fewer N-insertions in productive TCRs, according to a later genetic analysis. The classifier was reported to diagnose cytomegalovirus status with high specificity and sensitivity in both the original and validation cohorts. For the cohort, immune exposure information was limited to CMV serostatus. Correlated functional status among segregating V segments might reflect linkage disequilibrium, but an unknown experimental factor could not be ruled out. Assigning TCR associations to individual alleles was difficult when HLA alleles, especially DR and DQ, strongly co-occurred. The 87-base-pair reads could not distinguish some IMGT-functional V segments, including TRBV6-2 and TRBV6-3, so those segments were excluded. In a later analysis, most CMV-associated TCR beta chains were found to appear HLA-restricted, with HLA associations seemingly driven largely by CMV exposure. HLA typing was unavailable for some donors at each locus, so association tests used only the typed subset. It was suggested by the authors that the approach could potentially be generalized to other disease states and immunological phenotypes.

The CDR3 contains 13 residues, cysteine and phenylalanine counted. The retained sequence is limited to the CDR3, 39 bases, with the frame set at the first base. Via the germline V gene, CDR1 is SGDLS and CDR2 YYNGEE. Trimming leaves V shorter by 8 bases and J shorter by 1 base, with the junction holding 4 bases beyond the gene matches. Libraries came from the immunoSEQ multiplex PCR assay. The multiplex PCR relied on a mix of 60 forward primers for TCR Vbeta segments and 13 reverse primers for TCR Jbeta segments. The CDR3 region of rearranged TCR beta genes was amplified from genomic DNA with a multiplex PCR assay. On the Illumina HiSeq System, the amplified TCR beta libraries were sequenced as 87-base-pair reads. Per the source publication's procedure: A later analysis tallied 80 million to 95 million unique TCR beta chains across the 600 to 700 repertoires, and some 10 million of those chains were shared by two or more donors. Raw reads were error-corrected and collapsed into unique sequences with a nearest-neighbor algorithm that merged closely related sequences to remove PCR and sequencing errors. V, D and J gene segments were assigned by aligning CDR3 sequences to IMGT reference sequences. For a sequence to be retained, at least a six-nucleotide match to both a V gene segment and a J gene segment was required. A rearrangement was called productive if the CDR3 had no stop codons and remained in frame with V and J, and every other rearrangement was called non-productive. CDR3 was defined according to IMGT convention as the region running from the second conserved V-encoded cysteine to the conserved J-encoded phenylalanine. Sequences without an unambiguous match to a single V gene segment were excluded from the earlier analysis of approximately 600 of the donors. In an earlier analysis of about 590 of the donors, a V segment was called functional when productive rearrangements were above 56.7%, and segregating when the standard deviation between donors exceeded 5%. A statistical classification framework was built for diagnosing cytomegalovirus status from the catalog of TCR beta chain sequences. A later analysis assigned V and J genes by comparing TCR nucleotide sequences with IMGT/GENE-DB human TR gene sequences. In a later analysis, CDR3 sequences and most-parsimonious VDJ recombination scenarios were assigned using the TCRdist pipeline. A later analysis defined each TCR beta chain by its CDR3 amino acid sequence plus V-gene family, and excluded reads lacking a unique V-gene family. A later analysis removed over 500 highly shared, low-generation-probability nucleotide sequences to deal with suspected cross-contamination and a sequencing artifact. In a later analysis, a clonal expansion index was calculated for each public chain from normalized within-repertoire ranks of inferred template counts. Generation probabilities in a later analysis came from a VDJ recombination model fitted to out-of-frame rearrangements, and those results were checked against IGoR. In a later analysis, TCR-TCR, TCR-HLA and TCR-CMV co-occurrence was scored with hypergeometric tests, and a repertoire-size bias correction was applied to TCR pairs. A later analysis estimated false discovery rates by permuting HLA or CMV assignments 20 times. In a later analysis, co-occurring TCRs were grouped using DBSCAN, and TCRdist sequence similarity was added for clustering within HLA-allele-positive subsets. Repertoires with fewer than 30,000 or more than 120,000 public chains, plus five repertoires with anomalous nucleotide sharing, were excluded from co-occurrence clustering. Here the immuneACCESS table is served through TCRdb, limited to in-frame sequences with V and J called. Missing clones are a known gap in these copies; in checked studies unresolved V genes cover under half, and the rest lacks a known reason. Clone size and V and J calls were adopted from that table, with D and trimming inferred from the DNA. The table kept for this sample lists about 70,000 clones. The top ten clonotypes cover 1.5% to 2% of the sample.

The sample consisted of PBMCs. This receptor was obtained from a woman in her thirties in good health and CMV-seronegative. The rearrangement combines TRBV9 with TRBJ2-3; TRBD1 matches 7 bases in the middle. The nucleotide sequence is TGTGCCAGTGGACAGGCACGCACAGATACGCAGTATTTT. It codes for CASGQARTDTQYF.